A single sample gave rise to the 8 T cell receptor beta chains below, sequenced in a study of blood T cell repertoires in COVID-19. The method was immunoSEQ multiplex PCR; TCRdb's version includes in-frame clones alone and lacks a portion of them. The sample shows roughly 240,000 clones, 70% to 90% of them seen only once. The sample comprised PBMCs or T cells enriched from blood (not recorded which). The receptors were gathered from a man aged 45-65 years who had been exposed to COVID-19.

The chain uses TRBV5-8 and TRBJ1-5, with a possible D match to TRBD1 (6 bases). Trimming took 0 bases from V and 6 from J, leaving 10 bases between them. The V gene's germline CDR1 is SGHTS and CDR2 YDEGEE. The CDR3 has 14 amino acids. The CDR3 protein is CASSLASGVQPQHF. The CDR3 DNA reads TGTGCCAGCAGCTTGGCATCAGGGGTTCAGCCCCAGCATTTT.

The chain links TRBV5-1 to TRBJ2-7, with D maybe TRBD2 (6 bases). From germline, CDR1 is SGHRS and CDR2 YFSETQ. The CDR3 runs to 16 residues. The ends were cut back, 4 bases at V and 3 bases at J, with 20 bases in the middle. The CDR3 spells CASSRGGEEGFYEQYF. CDR3 nucleotides: TGCGCCAGCAGCCGGGGTGGAGAGGAGGGATTCTACGAGCAGTACTTC.

This clone has just one count. The chain is built from TRBV29-1 and TRBJ1-5; D may be TRBD1 (5 bases). Germline loops: CDR1 SQVTM, CDR2 ANQGSEA. Trimming left V 4 bases short and J 9 bases short, with 13 bases between. This CDR3 comprises 12 residues. The CDR3 bases are TGCAGCGTTGGGGGCGTCCAGGGGCCCCAGCATTTT. Translating gives CSVGGVQGPQHF.

The V call is TRBV12-3 or TRBV12-4, the J call TRBJ2-1; D gene unclear. The CDR3 is 13 amino acids. The V end was cut by 3 bases, the J end by 10 bases, with 13 bases between. CDR3 protein: CASSFDKIVEQFF. For the CDR3, the DNA is TGTGCCAGCAGTTTTGATAAGATAGTCGAGCAGTTCTTC.

The J gene is TRBJ1-1, the V gene TRBV27; perhaps TRBD1 as D (5 bases). Trimming removed 7 bases at V and 0 bases at J, with 9 bases between. CDR1 and CDR2 (germline): MNHEY, SMNVEV (reference sequence). The CDR3 extends over 13 amino acids. CDR3 in amino acids: CASKDRMNTEAFF. The DNA of the CDR3 is TGTGCCAGCAAAGACAGAATGAACACTGAAGCTTTCTTT.

V and J are TRBV5-1 and TRBJ2-6; D is possibly TRBD1 (6 bases). Germline CDR1 reads SGHRS; CDR2 reads YFSETQ. V lost 4 bases to trimming and J lost 0 bases, with 11 bases between them. The CDR3 extends over 16 amino acids. The CDR3 region is CASSPLDSSGANVLTF. CDR3 bases: TGCGCCAGCAGCCCCTTGGACAGCTCTGGGGCCAACGTCCTGACTTTC.

The chain has TRBV28 and TRBJ1-4; D gene ambiguous. V lost 1 base to trimming and J lost 8 bases, with 14 bases between them. The CDR3 consists of 15 residues. Germline V gene data show CDR1 as MDHEN and CDR2 as SYDVKM. In nucleotides, the CDR3 is TGTGCCAGCAGTTTATCGATCCGGGGTGGAGAAAAACTGTTTTTT. It codes for CASSLSIRGGEKLFF. Filled out from reference TRBV28 and TRBJ1-4, the complete variable domain reads DVKVTQSSRYLVKRTGEKVFLECVQDMDHENMFWYRQDPGLGLRLIYFSYDVKMKEKGDIPEGYSVSREKKERFSLILESASTNQTSMYLCASSLSIRGGEKLFFGSGTQLSVL.

The chain combines TRBV5-1 with TRBJ2-5, with D maybe TRBD1 (5 bases). The CDR3 length is 13 residues. The V gene lost 2 bases and the J gene lost 6 bases, with 11 bases spanning the gap. Looked up from germline, CDR1 is SGHRS and CDR2 is YFSETQ. The CDR3 DNA reads as TGCGCCAGCAGCTTCAGGGATTTCAAGACCCAGTACTTC. Amino acid sequence: CASSFRDFKTQYF.